These 13 T cell receptor beta chains came from one sample sequenced in a study of OX40 agonist ivuxolimab in advanced cancers. Data came from immunoSEQ multiplex PCR; TCRdb stores just in-frame clones and leaves some out. The table has 30,000 to 40,000 clones, less than 85% seen once. Sequences were derived from CD4+ or CD8+ T cells sorted from blood, sampled in a trial of the OX40 agonist ivuxolimab. These receptors all come from an adult with an advanced solid tumor such as melanoma, head and neck, liver or kidney cancer.

J is TRBJ1-3 and V is TRBV5-4; D is unresolved. In germline, CDR1 is SGHNT, CDR2 YYREEE (reference sequence). The CDR3 sequence is 13 residues long. The V end was cut by 3 bases, the J end by 1 base, with 5 bases between. CDR3 bases: TGTGCCAGCAGCTCCGGATCTGGAAACACCATATATTTT. It yields the protein CASSSGSGNTIYF. The whole variable domain, remainder taken from reference TRBV5-4 and TRBJ1-3, is ETGVTQSPTHLIKTRGQQVTLRCSSQSGHNTVSWYQQALGQGPQFIFQYYREEENGRGNFPPRFSGLQFPNYSSELNVNALELDDSALYLCASSSGSGNTIYFGEGSWLTVV.

The CDR3 reads CATSARENTEAFF. CDR3 DNA: TGTGCCACCTCAGCGAGAGAGAACACTGAAGCTTTCTTT. V is TRBV2 and J is TRBJ1-1; D call uncertain. The germline V gene encodes CDR1 SNHLY and CDR2 FYNNEI. V was trimmed by 10 bases and J by 1 base, leaving 13 bases between them. The CDR3 covers 13 residues. The whole variable domain, remainder taken from reference TRBV2 and TRBJ1-1, is EPEVTQTPSHQVTQMGQEVILRCVPISNHLYFYWYRQILGQKVEFLVSFYNNEISEKSEIFDDQFSVERPDGSNFTLKIRSTKLEDSAMYFCATSARENTEAFFGQGTRLTVV.

V gene TRBV9 combines with J gene TRBJ2-3; tentative D call: TRBD1 (5 bases). Germline-derived CDR1 and CDR2 are SGDLS and YYNGEE. The CDR3 runs to 15 residues. The V gene lost 1 base and the J gene lost 1 base, with 10 bases spanning the gap. CDR3 region: CASSVRIGGTDTQYF. The CDR3 nucleotides read TGTGCCAGCAGCGTAAGGATAGGGGGCACAGATACGCAGTATTTT.

The V and J genes are TRBV18 and TRBJ2-3; D might be TRBD1 (5 bases). CDR1 KGHSH and CDR2 LQKENI come from the germline V gene. The CDR3 loop spans 16 amino acids. Trimming shortened V by 2 bases and J by 8 bases, and 20 bases separated the two germline ends. CDR3 protein: CASSPRYGVLQGTQYF. CDR3 DNA: TGTGCCAGCTCACCAAGATATGGAGTATTGCAGGGTACGCAGTATTTT.

V is TRBV2 and J is TRBJ2-6, with D tentatively TRBD1 (6 bases). This CDR3 is built from 17 residues. The germline gives CDR1 SNHLY, CDR2 FYNNEI. Trimming left V 4 bases short and J 1 base short, with 14 bases between. For the CDR3, the DNA is TGTGCCAGCAGTGGACCCATGCAGGGGTCTGGGGCCAACGTCCTGACTTTC. Its translation is CASSGPMQGSGANVLTF.

V usage is TRBV7-2 and J usage is TRBJ1-5; D remains ambiguous. CDR1 is SGHTA, CDR2 FQGNSA, per germline. This CDR3 contains 12 residues. V lost 2 bases and J 7 bases, leaving 6 bases between the germline ends. This CDR3 reads CASSLREQPQHF. In DNA, the CDR3 is TGTGCCAGCAGCTTAAGAGAGCAGCCCCAGCATTTT.

The chain joins TRBV27 to TRBJ1-6; D gene unclear. The ends were cut back, 8 bases at V and 4 bases at J, with 9 bases in the middle. The CDR3 runs 13 residues. Germline loops: CDR1 MNHEY, CDR2 SMNVEV (reference sequence). The CDR3 reads CASHGLYNSPLHF. CDR3 DNA sequence: TGTGCCAGCCACGGACTTTATAATTCACCCCTCCACTTT.

The chain couples TRBV7-2 to TRBJ1-2; D might be TRBD1 (5 bases). Trimming pared 0 bases from V and 8 bases from J, leaving 10 bases between. Germline V gene sequence: CDR1 SGHTA, CDR2 FQGNSA. The CDR3 runs 13 residues. CDR3 region: CASSLARGKGYTF. CDR3 DNA: TGTGCCAGCAGCTTAGCACGGGGCAAAGGCTACACCTTC.

The rearrangement joins TRBV5-1 to TRBJ2-3; possibly TRBD1 for D (6 bases). Between the trimmed V and J ends, which lost 0 bases and 6 bases, there was a span of 8 bases. Germline loops: CDR1 SGHRS, CDR2 YFSETQ. The CDR3 consists of 13 residues. The CDR3 region has the DNA TGCGCCAGCAGCTTGGCTGGGGGCGATACGCAGTATTTT. Encoded protein: CASSLAGGDTQYF.

This clone has a single count. The V call is TRBV7-2, the J call TRBJ2-2, with D possibly TRBD2 on 6 matching bases. CDR3 length equals 14 residues. The ends were cut back, 4 bases at V and 5 bases at J, with 11 bases in the middle. Germline V lookup: CDR1 SGHTA, CDR2 FQGNSA. The chain's CDR3 is CASSYSGYTGELFF. CDR3 nucleotides: TGTGCCAGCAGCTATAGCGGATATACCGGGGAGCTGTTTTTT. Supplemented by reference TRBV7-2 and TRBJ2-2, the full variable domain reads GAGVSQSPSNKVTEKGKDVELRCDPISGHTALYWYRQSLGQGLEFLIYFQGNSAPDKSGLPSDRFSAERTGGSVSTLTIQRTQQEDSAVYLCASSYSGYTGELFFGEGSRLTVL.

This rearrangement joins TRBV23-1 to TRBJ2-7; tentatively, D is TRBD1 (6 bases). TRBV23-1 is sorted into the ORF group, with uncertain function. The CDR3 has 11 residues. V shed 7 bases and J shed 5 bases, with 9 bases lying between them. Written as DNA, the CDR3 is TGCGCCAGCAAACAGGGCGACGAGCAGTACTTC. It codes for CASKQGDEQYF.

J is TRBJ1-4 and V is TRBV5-5; 9 bases match TRBD1. Trimming cost V 4 bases and J 5 bases; bases outside gene matches: 12. The CDR3 extends over 17 amino acids. The germline V gene has CDR1 SGHKS and CDR2 YYEKEE (reference sequence). This chain's CDR3 is CASSVGFYGTGNEKLFF. For the CDR3, the DNA is TGTGCCAGCAGCGTGGGGTTTTACGGGACAGGGAATGAAAAACTGTTTTTT.

J is TRBJ2-7 and V is TRBV7-9, with D possibly being TRBD2 (5 bases). Germline-derived CDR1 and CDR2 are SEHNR and FQNEAQ (reference sequence). This CDR3 region has 13 residues. V dropped 1 base and J dropped 7 bases, with 11 bases sitting between them. CDR3 DNA: TGTGCCAGCAGCTTAGGGGGAGAAGGGGAGCAGTACTTC. Amino acids: CASSLGGEGEQYF.